The 18 T cell receptor beta chains below all came from one sample that was sequenced in a study of blood T cell repertoires in COVID-19. The protocol was immunoSEQ multiplex PCR, while the TCRdb copy is restricted to in-frame clones and leaves out a portion. This table has around 100,000 clones, 80% to 90% appearing once. The sequencing input was peripheral blood. The receptor set was obtained from a woman aged 80 or over with acute or convalescent COVID-19.

The chain is built from TRBV11-2 and TRBJ2-2; 14 nucleotides agree with TRBD2. Germline V gives CDR1 SGHAT, CDR2 FQNNGV. V lost 5 bases and J lost 5; bases outside the gene matches: 4. This CDR3 spans 16 amino acids. The CDR3 DNA reads as TGTGCCAGCAGCATCGGACTAGCGGGGGGTACCGGGGAGCTGTTTTTT. Its translation is CASSIGLAGGTGELFF.

V usage is TRBV7-2 and J usage is TRBJ1-6; unclear D gene. V was pared by 1 base and J by 7 bases, with 8 bases between. The CDR3 extends over 14 amino acids. Germline assignment: CDR1 SGHTA and CDR2 FQGNSA. CDR3 DNA sequence: TGTGCCAGCAGCTTAGAAACAGACAATTCACCCCTCCACTTT. Protein: CASSLETDNSPLHF.

The V call is TRBV6-5, the J call TRBJ2-7; TRBD1 matches 8 bases. The germline CDR1 and CDR2 sequences are MNHEY and SVGAGI. Trimming at V came to 6 bases and at J to 0 bases, leaving 4 bases not matched to a gene. CDR3 length equals 14 residues. The CDR3, as DNA: TGTGCCAGCAGACGGGACAGGAGCTCCTACGAGCAGTACTTC. Translating it yields CASRRDRSSYEQYF.

This rearrangement joins TRBV9 to TRBJ2-1; 13 bases are shared with TRBD2. The germline V gene has CDR1 SGDLS and CDR2 YYNGEE. There are 18 residues in the CDR3. The ends lost 0 bases at V and 3 bases at J; junction bases unmatched: 6. CDR3 sequence (DNA): TGTGCCAGCAGCGTAGCCCTGACTAGCGGGGGGTACTACAATGAGCAGTTCTTC. Its translation is CASSVALTSGGYYNEQFF.

This chain uses TRBV28 with TRBJ2-7, with 12 nucleotides matching TRBD1. This CDR3 spans 16 amino acids. V was clipped by 4 bases and J by 7 bases; unmatched bases: 11. Germline V gene data show CDR1 as MDHEN and CDR2 as SYDVKM. The CDR3 spells CASSSAGTGGGGEQYF. Written as DNA, the CDR3 is TGTGCCAGCAGTTCAGCCGGGACAGGGGGCGGCGGGGAGCAGTACTTC.

The CDR3 loop is CASSESLSSYEQYF. For the CDR3, the DNA is TGTGCCAGCAGTGAATCACTGAGCTCCTACGAGCAGTACTTC. The gene calls are TRBV2 and TRBJ2-7; D call uncertain. The CDR3 consists of 14 residues. The V gene's germline CDR1 is SNHLY and CDR2 FYNNEI. V lost 2 bases, J lost 0 bases, and 8 bases lay in between.

J is TRBJ2-2 and V is TRBV28; D unclear. The CDR3 length is 11 residues. V was trimmed by 10 bases and J by 3 bases, leaving 6 bases between them. CDR1 is MDHEN and CDR2 is SYDVKM in the germline V gene. The DNA of the CDR3 is TGTGCCACGCAGTACACCGGGGAGCTGTTTTTT. Translated, it gives CATQYTGELFF.

A few counts support this clone. The gene calls are TRBV9 and TRBJ2-1; 7 nucleotides agree with TRBD1. Germline CDR1 is SGDLS and CDR2 is YYNGEE. V lost 0 bases and J lost 5; bases outside the gene matches: 2. The CDR3 sequence is 14 residues long. CDR3 protein: CASSVDGTDNEQFF. DNA of the CDR3: TGTGCCAGCAGCGTAGACGGGACAGACAATGAGCAGTTCTTC.

V and J are TRBV7-6 and TRBJ2-1; 11 nucleotides match TRBD1. CDR3 length: 17 residues. Looked up from germline, CDR1 is SGHVS and CDR2 is FNYEAQ. V was pared by 1 base and J by 6 bases, with 8 bases of the junction left unmatched. The CDR3 region has the DNA TGTGCCAGCAGCTTAGAAGGACAGGGGGCTACGTTCAATGAGCAGTTCTTC. As protein: CASSLEGQGATFNEQFF.

The CDR3 DNA reads as TGTGCCTCCTGGGGGGGGGCCGGGGAGCTGTTTTTT. Amino acids: CASWGGAGELFF. V and J are TRBV30 and TRBJ2-2, with TRBD2 matching over 7 bases. The CDR3 length is 12 residues. Germline lookup yields CDR1 GTSNPN and CDR2 SVGIG (reference sequence). After removal of 7 bases from V and 6 bases from J, the junction contained 5 bases not matched to a gene.

This clone appeared a few times. The rearrangement links TRBV10-3 to TRBJ2-7, with 10 bases lining up with TRBD2. J gave up 6 bases and V 11 bases, and 7 bases lay outside the gene matches. CDR3 length: 12 residues. The V gene's germline CDR1 is ENHRY and CDR2 SYGVKD. The CDR3 DNA is TGTGCCTCGAGTAGCGGGGGGCCCGAGCAGTACTTC. Protein sequence: CASSSGGPEQYF.

This chain links TRBV29-1 with TRBJ2-3; 7 bases fit TRBD2. Germline-derived CDR1 and CDR2 are SQVTM and ANQGSEA. J gave up 6 bases and V 4 bases, and 7 bases lay outside the gene matches. The CDR3 consists of 13 residues. The CDR3 sequence: CSVVSVGGDTQYF. The CDR3, as DNA: TGCAGCGTTGTATCCGTGGGAGGGGATACGCAGTATTTT.

The rearrangement uses TRBV25-1 and TRBJ2-3; tentatively, D is TRBD2 (5 bases). Trimming cost V 2 bases and J 4 bases, with 13 bases left between them. The CDR3 spans 15 residues. Germline CDR1 reads MGHDK; CDR2 reads SYGVNS. CDR3 sequence (DNA): TGTGCCAGCAGTGAAGCGAGGGCAGTCCCAGATACGCAGTATTTT. Its protein product is CASSEARAVPDTQYF. The variable domain in full, completed from reference TRBV25-1 and TRBJ2-3, reads EADIYQTPRYLVIGTGKKITLECSQTMGHDKMYWYQQDPGMELHLIHYSYGVNSTEKGDLSSESTVSRIRTEHFPLTLESARPSHTSQYLCASSEARAVPDTQYFGPGTRLTVL.

The chain uses TRBV15 and TRBJ2-1; 11 nucleotides match TRBD2. CDR1 LNHNV and CDR2 YYDKDF come from the germline V gene (reference sequence). The CDR3 spans 16 residues. Trimming cost V 1 base and J 5 bases; bases outside gene matches: 4. The CDR3 loop reads CATSRGTSGPNNEQFF. The CDR3 DNA reads as TGTGCCACCAGCAGAGGGACTAGCGGGCCCAACAATGAGCAGTTCTTC. Using reference TRBV15 and TRBJ2-1 for the parts outside the CDR3, the full variable domain is DAMVIQNPRYQVTQFGKPVTLSCSQTLNHNVMYWYQQKSSQAPKLLFHYYDKDFNNEADTPDNFQSRRPNTSFCFLDIRSPGLGDTAMYLCATSRGTSGPNNEQFFGPGTRLTVL.

The chain joins TRBV24-1 to TRBJ2-2; 12 nucleotides align to TRBD1. Trimming at V came to 0 bases and at J to 6 bases, leaving 4 bases not matched to a gene. Germline V gene data show CDR1 as KGHDR and CDR2 as SFDVKD. This CDR3 region has 17 residues. This CDR3 is CATSDLGTGGRAGELFF. In nucleotides, the CDR3 is TGTGCCACCAGTGATTTGGGGACAGGGGGCCGGGCCGGGGAGCTGTTTTTT.

The chain combines TRBV5-6 with TRBJ2-7; TRBD1 matches at 10 bases. The trim removed 4 bases at V and 1 base at J, leaving 5 bases unmatched. Per germline, CDR1 SGHDT and CDR2 YYEEEE. The CDR3 runs 15 residues. CDR3 amino acids: CASSPPDRGSYEQYF. Here the CDR3 DNA reads TGTGCCAGCAGCCCGCCGGACAGGGGGTCCTACGAGCAGTACTTC.

The chain links TRBV10-1 to TRBJ2-2; D remains ambiguous. The CDR3 totals 14 residues. The V end was cut by 2 bases, the J end by 5 bases, with 9 bases between. The germline V gene has CDR1 WNHNN and CDR2 SYGVQD (reference sequence). The CDR3 DNA reads as TGCGCCAGCAGTGAGAATGGGCTGACCGGGGAGCTGTTTTTT. The encoded protein is CASSENGLTGELFF.

This sequence joins TRBV19 and TRBJ2-1; D is uncertain. Deletions cut 5 bases from V and 0 bases from J, with 11 bases between. CDR1 and CDR2 (germline): LNHDA, SQIVND (reference sequence). The CDR3 is 15 amino acids. The CDR3 loop is CASSPFPSSYNEQFF. CDR3 bases: TGTGCCAGTAGTCCTTTTCCTAGCTCCTACAATGAGCAGTTCTTC.